This T cell receptor beta chain was identified during a study of immune evolution from preneoplasia to lung adenocarcinoma. Study-wide points: Top clone frequencies peaked in normal lung, apparently declining through invasive adenocarcinoma.

Patient tissue came from resections in Japan or China, 2014–2017. Macro-dissection enriched premalignant or tumor cells before nucleic acid extraction. The germline CDR1 and CDR2 sequences are SGHNT and YENEEA. This CDR3 comprises 17 residues. J lost 4 bases, V lost 0 bases, and 6 bases had no gene match. As regards this clone: The target antigen is unknown.

Profiling relied on immunoSEQ multiplex PCR, and the TCRdb table lists in-frame clones only, not all of them. Seen here are 13,000 or so clones, more than 75% observed once, and the top ten hold about 3.8%. This chain uses TRBV11-3 with TRBJ2-2, with 9 bases fitting TRBD2. The clonotype originates from a person aged 50-69 years with lung adenocarcinoma. The sequenced sample consisted of FFPE tissue from an adenomatous hyperplasia lung lesion. Subset meaning: atypical adenomatous hyperplasia (AAH), lung preneoplasia. CDR3 loop: CASSLDEIAGATGELFF. DNA for the CDR3: TGTGCCAGCAGCTTAGATGAAATAGCGGGAGCCACCGGGGAGCTGTTTTTT.